This entry lists 10 T cell receptor beta chains sequenced from one sample in a study of beta chain features in type 1 diabetes. Expressed TCRB transcripts got sequenced, as all isolated RNA was reverse transcribed. The assay was immunoSEQ multiplex PCR, and TCRdb's table has in-frame clones only and misses some. The sample lists around 340,000 clones; approximately 8% were seen once. Sequencing was carried out using central memory CD4+ T cells from blood. The receptor set was obtained from a woman between 18 and 29 years old in good health.

In its sample, this clone was seen a few times. This same CDR3 is encoded by further DNA sequences in the sample. This rearrangement joins TRBV7-2 to TRBJ2-3; D is ambiguous. This CDR3 contains 13 residues. Trimming removed 5 bases from V and 3 bases from J, with 9 bases in between. Germline loops: CDR1 SGHTA, CDR2 FQGNSA. The CDR3 DNA follows: TGTGCCAGCAGCCTCGAAGGGACAGATACGCAGTATTTT. Amino acids: CASSLEGTDTQYF.

This clone showed up just a few times. The chain uses TRBV6-5 and TRBJ1-4, with 9 bases fitting TRBD1. CDR3 length: 15 amino acids. CDR1 and CDR2 (germline): MNHEY, SVGAGI. J was trimmed by 5 bases and V by 5 bases; bases with no gene match: 6. CDR3 sequence reads: CASSTGDRENEKLFF. CDR3 in DNA: TGTGCCAGCAGTACAGGGGACAGGGAGAATGAAAAACTGTTTTTT.

This clone was seen more than once but under ten times. V gene TRBV5-6 combines with J gene TRBJ1-6, with TRBD1 identical over 7 bases. Trimming cost V 4 bases and J 7 bases; bases outside gene matches: 5. In germline, CDR1 is SGHDT, CDR2 YYEEEE. The CDR3 totals 14 residues. CDR3 coding DNA: TGTGCCAGCAGCGCCGGGACAGCAAATTCACCCCTCCACTTT. This encodes CASSAGTANSPLHF.

The chain links TRBV7-3 to TRBJ2-3, with a possible D match to TRBD2 (5 bases). The V end lost 5 bases, the J end lost 1 base, and 10 bases lay between the germline ends. The germline gives CDR1 SGHTA, CDR2 FQGTGA. This CDR3 spans 14 amino acids. CDR3 DNA sequence: TGTGCCAGCAGCGTACGGGGTGGCACAGATACGCAGTATTTT. Translating it yields CASSVRGGTDTQYF.

The sample holds a few counts of this clone. The chain couples TRBV28 to TRBJ2-5; 12 bases agree with TRBD2. The CDR3 has 19 amino acids. The V gene end was trimmed by 1 base and the J gene end by 4 bases; junction bases not matched to a gene: 13. Germline lookup yields CDR1 MDHEN and CDR2 SYDVKM. The CDR3 region is CASSLSWTSGIRLRETQYF. The CDR3 DNA reads as TGTGCCAGCAGTTTATCATGGACTAGCGGGATTAGGTTACGAGAGACCCAGTACTTC. Looking up the rest from reference TRBV28 and TRBJ2-5 gives the full variable domain: DVKVTQSSRYLVKRTGEKVFLECVQDMDHENMFWYRQDPGLGLRLIYFSYDVKMKEKGDIPEGYSVSREKKERFSLILESASTNQTSMYLCASSLSWTSGIRLRETQYFGPGTRLLVL.

The chain recombines TRBV5-4 with TRBJ2-3; D could derive from TRBD1 or TRBD2 (6 bases each). Germline V CDR1 and CDR2: SGHNT, YYREEE (reference sequence). This CDR3 is 15 amino acids long. Trimming left V 5 bases short and J 0 bases short, with 13 bases between. The DNA of the CDR3 is TGTGCCAGCAGTCGGGGGCTGGCTAGCACAGATACGCAGTATTTT. Protein product: CASSRGLASTDTQYF.

This chain links TRBV7-8 with TRBJ2-7, with D tentatively TRBD2 (6 bases). The V end lost 0 bases, the J end lost 10 bases, and 16 bases lay between the germline ends. The CDR3 length is 14 residues. CDR1 SGHVS and CDR2 FQNEAQ come from the germline V gene. DNA for the CDR3: TGTGCCAGCAGCTTAGCGGAGGGAGTTGTGAAACAGTACTTC. Translating it yields CASSLAEGVVKQYF.

V usage is TRBV19 and J usage is TRBJ1-1; D is possibly TRBD1 (5 bases). V lost 4 bases and J lost 8, with 23 bases in between. Germline-derived CDR1 and CDR2 are LNHDA and SQIVND (reference sequence). This CDR3 contains 16 residues. This chain's CDR3 is CASSTNSWTTHIEAFF. The CDR3 nucleotides read TGTGCCAGTAGTACGAATTCTTGGACAACGCATATCGAAGCTTTCTTT.

This sequence joins TRBV28 and TRBJ2-7; no definite D call. Trimming shortened V by 5 bases and J by 3 bases, and 8 bases separated the two germline ends. Germline V gene lookup returns CDR1 MDHEN and CDR2 SYDVKM. CDR3 size: 12 residues. CDR3 sequence reads: CASSPLDYEQYF. The CDR3 bases are TGTGCCAGCAGTCCCCTGGACTACGAGCAGTACTTC.

This clone was counted ten times or more. In the same sample, other DNA sequences code for this CDR3. The chain carries TRBV7-2 and TRBJ1-5, with a possible D match to TRBD1 (5 bases). The germline CDR1 and CDR2 sequences are SGHTA and FQGNSA. V dropped 6 bases and J dropped 5 bases, with 11 bases sitting between them. This CDR3 region has 13 residues. The CDR3 loop is CASSSQGDQPQHF. The DNA of the CDR3 is TGTGCCAGCAGTTCCCAGGGAGATCAGCCCCAGCATTTT.